The present T cell receptor (beta chain) was sequenced within a study of T-cell memory formation after mild COVID-19. This CDR3 has 16 amino acids. Between the trimmed V and J ends, which lost 2 bases and 5 bases, there was a span of 18 bases. In TCRdb, the 5' RACE reads were re-called with MiXCR into one record per CDR3 protein. The sample has over 150,000 distinct CDR3 sequences, about 22% seen once. This chain joins TRBV12-3 or TRBV12-4 and TRBJ2-5, with a tentative D call TRBD1 (6 bases). The sample comprised PBMCs or a T cell subset sorted from them (not recorded which). The source is an adult woman who had mild COVID-19 (a few samples of this study predate the infection). Cell type and time point are not known. The CDR3 DNA is TGTGCCAGCAGTTTACCCGCAGGGGCCGACAGGGAGACCCAGTACTTC. It encodes CASSLPAGADRETQYF.